The 2 T cell receptor beta chains listed next were all sequenced from one sample in a study of radiation and T cells in renal cell carcinoma. Clones were read by immunoSEQ multiplex PCR, and TCRdb kept only the in-frame ones, dropping some. This table has around 94,000 clones, roughly 90% appearing once. Time point given: baseline pretreatment blood. The treatment was: 15 Gy SBRT to primary tumor, nephrectomy 4 weeks later. This specimen consisted of blood, obtained from a patient whose treatment included radiotherapy and nephrectomy. The receptors were gathered from a man in his fifties with renal cell carcinoma.

This clone was detected only once. V gene TRBV7-2 combines with J gene TRBJ1-5; D might be TRBD1 (5 bases). The length of the CDR3 is 16 residues. CDR1 and CDR2 (germline): SGHTA, FQGNSA. V was cut by 1 base and J by 7 bases, with 17 bases left in between. CDR3 in amino acids: CASSLVRAGLKQPQHF. The CDR3 coding sequence is TGTGCCAGCAGCTTAGTAAGGGCAGGGTTGAAGCAGCCCCAGCATTTT.

In its sample, this clone was seen a few times. This chain joins TRBV2 and TRBJ2-7, with a possible D match to TRBD2 (6 bases). The germline V and J ends were trimmed by 0 bases and 3 bases, with 15 bases remaining between them. CDR3 length equals 16 residues. Germline CDR1 is SNHLY and CDR2 is FYNNEI. In nucleotides, the CDR3 is TGTGCCAGCAGTGAAGCGGGGTCCACGGGAGACTACGAGCAGTACTTC. This gives the protein CASSEAGSTGDYEQYF. Combining the CDR3 with reference TRBV2 and TRBJ2-7 gives the whole variable domain EPEVTQTPSHQVTQMGQEVILRCVPISNHLYFYWYRQILGQKVEFLVSFYNNEISEKSEIFDDQFSVERPDGSNFTLKIRSTKLEDSAMYFCASSEAGSTGDYEQYFGPGTRLTVT.